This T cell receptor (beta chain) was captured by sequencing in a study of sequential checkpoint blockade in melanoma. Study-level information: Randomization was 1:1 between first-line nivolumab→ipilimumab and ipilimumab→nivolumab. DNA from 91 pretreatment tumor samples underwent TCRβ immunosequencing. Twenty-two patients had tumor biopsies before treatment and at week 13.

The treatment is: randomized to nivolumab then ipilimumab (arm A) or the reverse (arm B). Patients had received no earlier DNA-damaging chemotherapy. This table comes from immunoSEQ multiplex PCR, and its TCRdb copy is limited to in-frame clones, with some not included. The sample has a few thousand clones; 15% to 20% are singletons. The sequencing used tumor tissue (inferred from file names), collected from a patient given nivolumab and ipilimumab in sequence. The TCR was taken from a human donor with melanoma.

CDR3 sequence: CASHLEQGISGELFF. In DNA, the CDR3 is TGCGCCAGCCATCTGGAACAGGGGATTTCCGGGGAGCTGTTTTTT. The chain uses TRBV5-1 and TRBJ2-2, with TRBD1 matching over 7 bases. The CDR3 sequence is 15 residues long. V trimming: 7 bases; J trimming: 6 bases; junction bases outside the gene matches: 12. Germline V gives CDR1 SGHRS, CDR2 YFSETQ.